The text below deals with one T cell receptor beta chain. This sample stems from a study of blood T cell repertoires in COVID-19. Across the study: From the United States, Italy and Spain came samples of acute and convalescent COVID-19. PBMCs, B-cell-depleted T cells, or T cells were the source of the cDNA or gDNA that made up the material.

Per the original data handling: Reference gene primer amplification in the assay estimated nucleated cell counts. Data came from immunoSEQ multiplex PCR; TCRdb stores just in-frame clones and leaves some out. V, J and clone size were drawn from that table, and D and trimming were deduced from the DNA. The table records around 140,000 clones, around 78% of them present only once. CDR3 length equals 16 residues. CDR1 and CDR2 (germline): SGHNT, YYREEE (reference sequence). V was clipped by 4 bases and J by 1 base; unmatched bases: 7. This receptor was taken from a woman aged 55-75 years with acute or convalescent COVID-19. The sequenced material came from peripheral blood. The chain links TRBV5-4 to TRBJ1-5; 8 bases align to TRBD1. In nucleotides, the CDR3 is TGTGCCAGCAGCGAATACGGACAGGGCAGCAATCAGCCCCAGCATTTT. This gives the protein CASSEYGQGSNQPQHF.